Presented here are 19 T cell receptor beta chains from one specimen sequenced in a study of CD8+CD57+ T cells in acquired aplastic anemia. The TCR beta profiling, which covered VDJ combination and CDR3 sequence, was carried out using genomic DNA as the template. TCRdb analysed the reads with MiXCR anew, one entry per CDR3 protein. The profile covers over 150,000 distinct CDR3 sequences, with 48% appearing a single time and 13% taken by the ten largest. CD8+CD57+ cell expansion, shown by flow cytometry, had occurred in the patients selected for sequencing. Sequenced: sorted CD4+, CD8+, or CD8+CD57+ T cells (not recorded which) from PBMCs. These receptors were collected from a human donor with aplastic anemia.

This chain links TRBV20-1 with TRBJ2-7, with D maybe TRBD2 (7 bases). This CDR3 spans 17 amino acids. V was trimmed by 1 base and J by 0 bases, leaving 19 bases between them. From germline, CDR1 is DFQATT and CDR2 SNEGSKA (reference sequence). In DNA, the CDR3 is TGCAGTGCTAGAGCGCGACGTGCGGGGGCCTCCTCCTACGAGCAGTACTTC. Translating gives CSARARRAGASSYEQYF.

V and J are TRBV2 and TRBJ1-5; 7 bases are shared with TRBD1. This CDR3 contains 13 residues. Germline CDR1 and CDR2: SNHLY and FYNNEI. The V segment lost 6 bases and the J segment 11 bases; nucleotides outside the gene matches: 10. CDR3 in amino acids: CASSEGAYTTQHF. For the CDR3, the DNA is TGTGCCAGCAGCGAGGGGGCGTACACGACCCAGCATTTT.

With respect to this clonotype: Being one base from a much bigger clone, this may be a read error. The chain is built from TRBV3-1 and TRBJ2-5; 10 bases align to TRBD2. Looked up from germline, CDR1 is LGHDT and CDR2 is YNNKEL (reference sequence). The CDR3 runs to 16 residues. The CDR3 coding sequence is TGTGCCAGCAGCCATTGGGGTAGCGGGGGGCAAGAGGCCCAGTACTTC. Residues: CASSHWGSGGQEAQYF.

In this sample, this clonotype turned up many times. The V call is TRBV6-1, the J call TRBJ2-1; 7 bases are shared with TRBD2. V shed 6 bases and J 5 bases; nucleotides not matched to a gene: 16. Germline V gives CDR1 MNHNS, CDR2 SASEGT. CDR3 length: 17 amino acids. Here the CDR3 reads CASSPIVLAGDDNEQFF. The CDR3 DNA reads as TGTGCCAGCAGCCCCATAGTTCTTGCGGGGGATGACAATGAGCAGTTCTTC.

In nucleotides, the CDR3 is TGTGCCAGCAGTTCCGGGACAGGGTCATACACTGAAGCTTTCTTT. It is translated as CASSSGTGSYTEAFF. V is TRBV28 and J is TRBJ1-1; 9 bases match TRBD1. The CDR3 has 15 amino acids. Germline values: CDR1 MDHEN, CDR2 SYDVKM. Trimming took 4 bases from V and 3 from J; bases not matched to a gene: 6.

The chain joins TRBV3-1 to TRBJ1-5; D not certain. The CDR3 is 12 amino acids. The V end lost 5 bases, the J end lost 7 bases, and 9 bases lay between the germline ends. CDR1 is LGHDT and CDR2 is YNNKEL in the germline V gene (reference sequence). CDR3 bases: TGTGCCAGCAGCACACTGGGACAGCCCCAGCATTTT. It specifies CASSTLGQPQHF.

This clonotype occurred many times. The chain couples TRBV2 to TRBJ1-5; D possibly corresponds to TRBD1 (6 bases). V was cut by 3 bases and J by 6 bases, with 15 bases left in between. CDR1 SNHLY and CDR2 FYNNEI come from the germline V gene. CDR3 length: 15 residues. Written as DNA, the CDR3 is TGTGCCAGCAGTGAGGCCTCAGGGGCAGGTCAGCCCCAGCATTTT. Translating gives CASSEASGAGQPQHF.

Only a few counts were recorded for this clonotype. The V gene is TRBV27, the J gene TRBJ2-7, with D hard to call. The CDR3 spans 14 residues. From germline, CDR1 is MNHEY and CDR2 SMNVEV (reference sequence). V gave up 1 base and J gave up 3 bases, with 10 bases separating them. The CDR3 spells CASSLLGSNYEQYF. CDR3 coding DNA: TGTGCCAGCAGTTTATTGGGGTCCAACTACGAGCAGTACTTC.

A remark on this clonotype: This may be a read error, as it is one base from a much larger clone. CDR3 protein: CAISESLTGEDEQYF. In nucleotides, the CDR3 is TGTGCCATCAGTGAATCCCTGACAGGGGAAGACGAGCAGTACTTC. The chain links TRBV10-3 to TRBJ2-7; 8 positions match TRBD1. Germline V gene sequence: CDR1 ENHRY, CDR2 SYGVKD. V lost 3 bases, J lost 5 bases, and 9 bases stayed unmatched. The CDR3 runs to 15 residues.

This clonotype was detected ten times or more. V usage is TRBV2 and J usage is TRBJ2-2, with a tentative D call TRBD2 (5 bases). The CDR3 is 14 amino acids. Per the germline V gene, CDR1 is SNHLY and CDR2 is FYNNEI. Trimming took 3 bases from V and 1 from J, leaving 6 bases between them. This chain's CDR3 is CASSDEGNTGELFF. In DNA, the CDR3 is TGTGCCAGCAGTGACGAGGGGAACACCGGGGAGCTGTTTTTT. The full variable domain, in which reference TRBV2 and TRBJ2-2 provide the parts outside the CDR3, is EPEVTQTPSHQVTQMGQEVILRCVPISNHLYFYWYRQILGQKVEFLVSFYNNEISEKSEIFDDQFSVERPDGSNFTLKIRSTKLEDSAMYFCASSDEGNTGELFFGEGSRLTVL.

The genes are TRBV24-1 and TRBJ2-3; possibly TRBD1 for D (5 bases). The germline V gene has CDR1 KGHDR and CDR2 SFDVKD. Trimming pared 8 bases from V and 1 base from J, leaving 9 bases between. The CDR3 runs 13 residues. CDR3 nucleotides: TGTGCCACCATGATAGGGGGCACAGATACGCAGTATTTT. Encoded protein: CATMIGGTDTQYF.

A remark on this clonotype: A much bigger clone sits one base away, suggesting this may be a read error. The V call is TRBV2, the J call TRBJ2-3; D is possibly TRBD1 (5 bases). The CDR3 loop spans 15 amino acids. The V end lost 7 bases, the J end lost 10 bases, and 24 bases lay between the germline ends. Looked up from germline, CDR1 is SNHLY and CDR2 is FYNNEI. CDR3 residues: CASKVIQSPTGAQYF. CDR3 nucleotides: TGTGCCAGCAAGGTCATCCAGTCCCCCACAGGTGCGCAGTATTTT.

The table lists this clonotype with many counts. The chain combines TRBV5-1 with TRBJ2-1; 7 bases match TRBD1. This CDR3 contains 16 residues. The germline V gene encodes CDR1 SGHRS and CDR2 YFSETQ. Trimming cost V 3 bases and J 0 bases; bases outside gene matches: 6. The CDR3 DNA is TGCGCCAGCAGCTCGGGACAGTGGAGCTCCTACAATGAGCAGTTCTTC. It yields the protein CASSSGQWSSYNEQFF.

This clonotype was recorded at least ten times. This chain uses TRBV6-2 or TRBV6-3 with TRBJ1-1, with D hard to call. CDR3 length: 14 residues. CDR1 is MNHEY and CDR2 is SVGEGT in the germline V gene. V lost 6 bases, J lost 1 base, and 12 bases lay in between. Here the CDR3 reads CASSPALKNTEAFF. Written as DNA, the CDR3 is TGTGCCAGCAGCCCGGCGTTAAAGAACACTGAAGCTTTCTTT.

This clonotype has a count of ten or more. The V and J genes are TRBV20-1 and TRBJ2-3, with D unclear. Germline V gives CDR1 DFQATT, CDR2 SNEGSKA (reference sequence). The ends were cut back, 0 bases at V and 4 bases at J, with 14 bases in the middle. The CDR3 has 15 amino acids. The DNA for the CDR3 is TGCAGTGCTAGAGATCCCGGTGGCCCATCAGATACGCAGTATTTT. This gives the protein CSARDPGGPSDTQYF.

The chain couples TRBV7-2 to TRBJ2-1; D call uncertain. V was cut by 5 bases and J by 5 bases, with 7 bases left in between. The CDR3 runs to 12 residues. The germline V gene has CDR1 SGHTA and CDR2 FQGNSA. The CDR3 sequence is CASSVGNNEQFF. In nucleotides, the CDR3 is TGTGCCAGCAGCGTAGGTAACAATGAGCAGTTCTTC.

This clonotype was seen a few times. The chain is built from TRBV11-2 and TRBJ2-3; D gene ambiguous. Germline V gene lookup returns CDR1 SGHAT and CDR2 FQNNGV. With 1 base removed from V and 4 bases from J, the gap between germline ends came to 15 bases. The CDR3 consists of 16 residues. CDR3 nucleotides: TGTGCCAGCAGCTTAGCCCCCAGGATAGCTCCAGATACGCAGTATTTT. Its translation: CASSLAPRIAPDTQYF.

The rearrangement joins TRBV20-1 to TRBJ2-1; possibly TRBD2 for D (5 bases). With 0 bases removed from V and 10 bases from J, the gap between germline ends came to 16 bases. The germline V gene has CDR1 DFQATT and CDR2 SNEGSKA (reference sequence). This CDR3 is 14 amino acids long. The CDR3 region has the DNA TGCAGTGCTAGAGATCTGAGAGCGGTCGTAGAGCAGTTCTTC. Translation: CSARDLRAVVEQFF.

This clonotype was detected only a few times. The J gene is TRBJ2-1, the V gene TRBV15; 7 bases are shared with TRBD2. Germline CDR1 LNHNV, CDR2 YYDKDF (reference sequence). The CDR3 sequence is 15 residues long. V gave up 3 bases and J gave up 5 bases; unmatched junction bases: 7. CDR3 sequence reads: CATSSSGWDNNEQFF. The CDR3 DNA sequence: TGTGCCACCAGCAGTAGCGGGTGGGATAACAATGAGCAGTTCTTC.